Sequencing of this T cell receptor beta chain was carried out in a study of metastatic and nonmetastatic thyroid tumors. TCRdb reanalyzed the PCR reads via MiXCR. The sample lists more than 12,000 clones; roughly 3.5% were seen once. No patient had received any treatment before thyroid surgery. The sample comprised tumor tissue. This clonotype was obtained from a female donor with papillary thyroid cancer or a benign thyroid nodule (not recorded which). Some clones in this sample may be carry-over from other donors' samples.

The CDR3 loop reads CASSMETIMNTEAFF. CDR3 bases: TGTGCCAGTAGTATGGAGACCATAATGAACACTGAAGCTTTCTTT. V usage is TRBV19 and J usage is TRBJ1-1; D gene uncertain. V shed 3 bases and J shed 0 bases, with 11 bases lying between them. Germline V lookup: CDR1 LNHDA, CDR2 SQIVND (reference sequence). This CDR3 has 15 residues. The full variable domain, rest sourced from reference TRBV19 and TRBJ1-1, is DGGITQSPKYLFRKEGQNVTLSCEQNLNHDAMYWYRQDPGQGLRLIYYSQIVNDFQKGDIAEGYSVSREKKESFPLTVTSAQKNPTAFYLCASSMETIMNTEAFFGQGTRLTVV.